One and the same sample provided the 16 T cell receptor beta chains below, sequenced in a study of blood T cell repertoires in COVID-19. Clones were read by immunoSEQ multiplex PCR, and TCRdb kept only the in-frame ones, dropping some. This sample yields about 390,000 clones, of which around 87% are seen a single time; 2.3% belongs to the top ten. Sequencing input: peripheral blood. The receptors originated from a woman aged 55-70 years with COVID-19, enrolled during active disease.

The J gene is TRBJ2-7, the V gene TRBV9, with a weak D call TRBD2 (5 bases). V shed 0 bases and J shed 4 bases, with 14 bases lying between them. Germline CDR1 and CDR2: SGDLS and YYNGEE. The CDR3 is made up of 15 amino acids. The CDR3 sequence is CASSVGSSGTYEQYF. As DNA, the CDR3 is TGTGCCAGCAGCGTAGGGTCGTCGGGAACTTACGAGCAGTACTTC. Full variable domain (missing parts from reference TRBV9 and TRBJ2-7): DSGVTQTPKHLITATGQRVTLRCSPRSGDLSVYWYQQSLDQGLQFLIQYYNGEERAKGNILERFSAQQFPDLHSELNLSSLELGDSALYFCASSVGSSGTYEQYFGPGTRLTVT.

This chain links TRBV7-8 with TRBJ2-7; D uncertain. Germline lookup yields CDR1 SGHVS and CDR2 FQNEAQ. The V end was cut by 1 base, the J end by 5 bases, with 12 bases between. The CDR3 is 14 amino acids. CDR3 in DNA: TGTGCCAGCAGCTTAGAGCCCCTTGTCCACGAGCAGTACTTC. Amino acid sequence: CASSLEPLVHEQYF.

The chain carries TRBV27 and TRBJ1-2, with D tentatively TRBD1 (6 bases). V shed 2 bases and J shed 14 bases, with 15 bases lying between them. Germline V gene data show CDR1 as MNHEY and CDR2 as SMNVEV (reference sequence). The CDR3 runs 12 residues. DNA of the CDR3: TGTGCCAGCAGTTTAGAGGGGGGGAAGTTGACCTTC. Encoded protein: CASSLEGGKLTF.

This chain joins TRBV18 and TRBJ2-7, with D possibly matching TRBD1 (5 bases). The CDR3 has 15 amino acids. The V gene's germline CDR1 is KGHSH and CDR2 LQKENI. Trimming left V 4 bases short and J 1 base short, with 14 bases between. This CDR3 is CASSLASGLSYEQYF. The CDR3 DNA is TGTGCCAGCTCACTAGCTTCAGGGTTGTCCTACGAGCAGTACTTC.

V gene TRBV7-2 combines with J gene TRBJ2-3, with 11 bases lining up with TRBD2. With V trimmed by 3 bases and J by 9 bases, 8 bases remained unmatched. This CDR3 comprises 15 residues. Germline CDR1 reads SGHTA; CDR2 reads FQGNSA. CDR3 in amino acids: CASSLGRLAGPTQYF. The CDR3 DNA reads TGTGCCAGCAGCTTGGGCCGACTAGCGGGGCCGACGCAGTATTTT.

This clone was seen a few times. The V and J genes are TRBV6-5 and TRBJ1-5, with D hard to call. Trimming took 6 bases from V and 7 from J, leaving 13 bases between them. Germline CDR1 and CDR2: MNHEY and SVGAGI. The length of the CDR3 is 13 residues. DNA of the CDR3: TGTGCCAGCAGCCAACAAGGCGGGCAGCCCCAGCATTTT. Residues: CASSQQGGQPQHF.

This clone was found a few times. The chain is built from TRBV13 and TRBJ2-1; 15 bases are shared with TRBD2. The CDR3 covers 13 residues. The V gene end was trimmed by 6 bases and the J gene end by 12 bases; junction bases not matched to a gene: 3. Germline CDR1 and CDR2: PRHDT and FYEKMQ (reference sequence). The CDR3 sequence is CASRTGLAGGQFF. The CDR3 DNA is TGTGCCAGCAGAACGGGACTAGCGGGGGGGCAGTTCTTC. Full variable domain (outside the CDR3, taken from reference TRBV13 and TRBJ2-1): AAGVIQSPRHLIKEKRETATLKCYPIPRHDTVYWYQQGPGQDPQFLISFYEKMQSDKGSIPDRFSAQQFSDYHSELNMSSLELGDSALYFCASRTGLAGGQFFGPGTRLTVL.

The V and J genes are TRBV4-2 and TRBJ1-1, with D possibly matching TRBD1 (5 bases). The CDR3 has 14 residues. Germline V gene data show CDR1 as LGHNA and CDR2 as YNFKEQ. The V end was cut by 9 bases, the J end by 5 bases, with 19 bases between. This CDR3 is CASFQGEGYTEAFF. CDR3 sequence (DNA): TGTGCCAGTTTTCAGGGTGAAGGATATACTGAAGCTTTCTTT.

The CDR3 spells CASSHQSGQGSQPQHF. The DNA of the CDR3 is TGCGCCAGCAGCCACCAAAGTGGGCAGGGAAGTCAGCCCCAGCATTTT. This chain uses TRBV10-2 with TRBJ1-5; TRBD1 might be the D (5 bases). V lost 6 bases to trimming and J lost 6 bases, with 21 bases between them. CDR3 length: 16 amino acids. Germline-derived CDR1 and CDR2 are WSHSY and SAAADI.

The chain is built from TRBV5-4 and TRBJ2-1; the match to TRBD2 covers 11 bases. After removal of 4 bases from V and 1 base from J, the junction contained 1 base not matched to a gene. The CDR3 contains 15 residues. Germline assignment: CDR1 SGHNT and CDR2 YYREEE (reference sequence). CDR3 loop: CASSGTSGSYNEQFF. The CDR3 nucleotides read TGTGCCAGCAGCGGGACTAGCGGATCCTACAATGAGCAGTTCTTC. The variable domain in full, with the rest retrieved from reference TRBV5-4 and TRBJ2-1, is ETGVTQSPTHLIKTRGQQVTLRCSSQSGHNTVSWYQQALGQGPQFIFQYYREEENGRGNFPPRFSGLQFPNYSSELNVNALELDDSALYLCASSGTSGSYNEQFFGPGTRLTVL.

This clone was recorded once. This chain uses TRBV5-1 with TRBJ1-6; TRBD1 agrees at 8 bases. This CDR3 has 16 amino acids. V dropped 4 bases and J dropped 6; count of bases not matched to a gene: 9. The germline gives CDR1 SGHRS, CDR2 YFSETQ. CDR3 bases: TGCGCCAGCAGCCCCCGTCACGACAGGGGTAATTCACCCCTCCACTTT. This gives the protein CASSPRHDRGNSPLHF.

The chain has TRBV2 and TRBJ2-3; 11 nucleotides align to TRBD2. Unmatched junction bases numbered 2, after V lost 5 bases and J lost 1 base. Germline V CDR1 and CDR2: SNHLY, FYNNEI. This CDR3 contains 15 residues. The CDR3 region is CASSRGLAGTDTQYF. DNA of the CDR3: TGTGCCAGCAGTAGGGGACTAGCGGGCACAGATACGCAGTATTTT.

The V gene is TRBV19, the J gene TRBJ1-1; the D is unclear. CDR1 LNHDA and CDR2 SQIVND come from the germline V gene (reference sequence). The CDR3 is made up of 14 amino acids. CDR3 sequence (DNA): TGTGCTTCTCGCAAGGTGACTGGGAACACTGAAGCTTTCTTT. This encodes CASRKVTGNTEAFF.

V usage is TRBV7-2 and J usage is TRBJ1-2, with D maybe TRBD1 (5 bases). Germline V gene data show CDR1 as SGHTA and CDR2 as FQGNSA. The length of the CDR3 is 14 residues. V lost 5 bases and J lost 4, with 14 bases in between. The CDR3 DNA follows: TGTGCCAGCAGCCTACTAGCGGGGGTCTATGGCTACACCTTC. Its translation: CASSLLAGVYGYTF.

This sequence joins TRBV6-1 and TRBJ2-3; D is ambiguous. Germline CDR1 MNHNS, CDR2 SASEGT. The CDR3 has 13 residues. V lost 2 bases and J lost 6, with 9 bases in between. CDR3 residues: CASSEHRADTQYF. The CDR3 region has the DNA TGTGCCAGCAGTGAACACCGCGCCGATACGCAGTATTTT.

This clone was counted between two and nine times. The chain carries TRBV7-6 and TRBJ2-3, with a tentative D call TRBD2 (7 bases). CDR1 is SGHVS, CDR2 FNYEAQ, per germline. The CDR3 loop spans 15 amino acids. V gave up 5 bases and J gave up 0 bases, with 12 bases separating them. CDR3 residues: CASSLGGLSTDTQYF. DNA of the CDR3: TGTGCCAGCAGCCTGGGGGGGCTTAGCACAGATACGCAGTATTTT. The full variable domain, rest sourced from reference TRBV7-6 and TRBJ2-3, is GAGVSQSPRYKVTKRGQDVALRCDPISGHVSLYWYRQALGQGPEFLTYFNYEAQQDKSGLPNDRFSAERPEGSISTLTIQRTEQRDSAMYRCASSLGGLSTDTQYFGPGTRLTVL.